This TCR beta chain was sequenced in a study of regulatory T cells in long-lasting Graves disease. Germline V gene sequence: CDR1 MDHEN, CDR2 SYDVKM. This CDR3 is 13 amino acids long. Trimming removed 11 bases at V and 7 bases at J, with 18 bases between. This clonotype was seen repeatedly, ten times or more. Time point meaning: newly diagnosed GD, antithyroid drugs for less than 3 months. TCR sequences were obtained from RNA taken from PBMCs. Both iRepertoire HTBI primers and Arm-PCR of CDR3 regions were used to build the TCR beta libraries. TCRdb called the multiplex PCR reads again in MiXCR, with one record for every CDR3 protein. The sample carries about 620,000 distinct CDR3 sequences, roughly 15% recorded once. These data were also reused for a study on T cells in Graves' hyperthyroidism and ophthalmopathy.

This receptor was obtained from a woman in her 30s with Graves disease. The sample consisted of peripheral blood mononuclear cells (PBMCs), taken at new diagnosis, from a patient treated with antithyroid drugs. This chain links TRBV28 with TRBJ2-1; D not certain. CDR3 sequence (DNA): TGTGCCTGCCGGCGGACCTCCCCAAATGAGCAGTTCTTC. As protein: CACRRTSPNEQFF.